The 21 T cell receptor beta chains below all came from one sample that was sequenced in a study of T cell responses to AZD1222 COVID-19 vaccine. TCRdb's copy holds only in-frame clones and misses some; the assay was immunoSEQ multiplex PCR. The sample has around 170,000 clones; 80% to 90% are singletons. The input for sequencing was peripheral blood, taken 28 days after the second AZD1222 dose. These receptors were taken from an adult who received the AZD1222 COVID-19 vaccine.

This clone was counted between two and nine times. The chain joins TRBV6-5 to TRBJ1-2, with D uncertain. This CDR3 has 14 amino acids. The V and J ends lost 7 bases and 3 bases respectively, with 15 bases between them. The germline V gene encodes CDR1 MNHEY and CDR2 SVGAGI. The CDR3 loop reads CASIAPGFHYGYTF. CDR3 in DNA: TGTGCCAGCATAGCGCCGGGCTTTCACTATGGCTACACCTTC.

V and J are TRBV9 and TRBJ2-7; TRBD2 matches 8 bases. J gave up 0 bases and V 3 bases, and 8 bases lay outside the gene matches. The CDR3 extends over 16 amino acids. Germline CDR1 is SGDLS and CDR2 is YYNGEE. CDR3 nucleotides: TGTGCCAGCAGCGCAGGAGCGGGGGCCAGCTCCTACGAGCAGTACTTC. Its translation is CASSAGAGASSYEQYF.

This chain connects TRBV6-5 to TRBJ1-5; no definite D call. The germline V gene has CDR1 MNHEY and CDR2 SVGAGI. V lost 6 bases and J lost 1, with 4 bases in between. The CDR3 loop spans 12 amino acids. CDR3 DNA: TGTGCCAGCAGGGACAGCAATCAGCCCCAGCATTTT. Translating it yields CASRDSNQPQHF.

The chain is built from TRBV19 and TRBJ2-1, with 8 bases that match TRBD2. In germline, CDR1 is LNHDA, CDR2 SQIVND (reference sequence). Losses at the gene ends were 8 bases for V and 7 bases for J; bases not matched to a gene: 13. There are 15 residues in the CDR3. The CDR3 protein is CASGESGGGTNEQFF. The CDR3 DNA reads TGTGCCAGTGGTGAATCCGGGGGGGGCACGAATGAGCAGTTCTTC.

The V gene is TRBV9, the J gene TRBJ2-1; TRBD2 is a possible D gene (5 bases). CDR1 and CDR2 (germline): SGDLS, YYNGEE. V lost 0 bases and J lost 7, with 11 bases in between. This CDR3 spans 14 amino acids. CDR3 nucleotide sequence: TGTGCCAGCAGCGTAGAACTAGATAGGAATGAGCAGTTCTTC. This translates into CASSVELDRNEQFF. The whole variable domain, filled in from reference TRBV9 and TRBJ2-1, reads DSGVTQTPKHLITATGQRVTLRCSPRSGDLSVYWYQQSLDQGLQFLIQYYNGEERAKGNILERFSAQQFPDLHSELNLSSLELGDSALYFCASSVELDRNEQFFGPGTRLTVL.

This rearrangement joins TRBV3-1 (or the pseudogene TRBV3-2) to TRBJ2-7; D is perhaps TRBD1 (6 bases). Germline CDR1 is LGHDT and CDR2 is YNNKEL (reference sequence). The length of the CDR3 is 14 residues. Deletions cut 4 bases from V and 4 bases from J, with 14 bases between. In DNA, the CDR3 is TGTGCCAGCAGCCCCACTCAAGGGGGATACGAGCAGTACTTC. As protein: CASSPTQGGYEQYF.

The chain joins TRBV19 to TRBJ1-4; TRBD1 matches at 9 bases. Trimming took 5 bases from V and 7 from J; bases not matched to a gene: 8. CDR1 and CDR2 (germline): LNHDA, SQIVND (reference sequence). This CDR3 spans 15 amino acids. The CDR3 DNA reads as TGTGCCAGTAGTCTTACCGGGACAGGGCTTGAAAAACTGTTTTTT. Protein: CASSLTGTGLEKLFF.

For the CDR3, the DNA is TGCAGCGCCGGGCTCGGGGGGAACACTGAAGCTTTCTTT. Protein product: CSAGLGGNTEAFF. The rearrangement uses TRBV29-1 and TRBJ1-1; D is perhaps TRBD1 (5 bases). CDR1 SQVTM and CDR2 ANQGSEA come from the germline V gene. The CDR3 is 13 amino acids. The V and J ends lost 7 bases and 1 base respectively, with 13 bases between them.

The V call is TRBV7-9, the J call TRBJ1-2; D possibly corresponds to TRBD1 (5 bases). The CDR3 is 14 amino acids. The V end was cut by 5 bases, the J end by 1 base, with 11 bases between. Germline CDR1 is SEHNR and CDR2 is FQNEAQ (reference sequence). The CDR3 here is CASSPQTVNYGYTF. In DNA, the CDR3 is TGTGCCAGCAGCCCCCAGACAGTTAACTATGGCTACACCTTC.

In DNA, the CDR3 is TGTGCCAGCAGTGAATACAGGGATGGCACCGGGGAGCTGTTTTTT. This codes for CASSEYRDGTGELFF. The chain couples TRBV25-1 to TRBJ2-2; possible D gene TRBD1, 5 bases. V was cut by 0 bases and J by 4 bases, with 9 bases left in between. The germline V gene has CDR1 MGHDK and CDR2 SYGVNS. The CDR3 contains 15 residues.

CDR3 bases: TGTGCCTGGAGTGTACTTGGACAGGCGGACTATGGCTACACCTTC. Its protein is CAWSVLGQADYGYTF. This sequence joins TRBV30 and TRBJ1-2, with 7 positions matching TRBD1. Per the germline V gene, CDR1 is GTSNPN and CDR2 is SVGIG (reference sequence). The CDR3 consists of 15 residues. The V and J ends lost 0 bases and 3 bases, in that order; junction bases with no gene match: 7.

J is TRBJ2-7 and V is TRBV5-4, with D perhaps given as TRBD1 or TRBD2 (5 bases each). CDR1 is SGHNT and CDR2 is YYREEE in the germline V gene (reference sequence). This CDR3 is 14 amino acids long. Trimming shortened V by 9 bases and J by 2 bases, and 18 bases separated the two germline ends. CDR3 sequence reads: CATSRAQGAYEQYF. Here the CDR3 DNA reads TGTGCCACCTCACGGGCCCAGGGAGCCTACGAGCAGTACTTC.

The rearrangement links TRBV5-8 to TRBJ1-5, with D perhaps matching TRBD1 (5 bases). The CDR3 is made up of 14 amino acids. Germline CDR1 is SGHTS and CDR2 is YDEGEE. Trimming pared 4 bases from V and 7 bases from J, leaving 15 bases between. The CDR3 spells CASSTGTRAQPQHF. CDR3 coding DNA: TGTGCCAGCAGCACCGGAACCAGGGCCCAGCCCCAGCATTTT.

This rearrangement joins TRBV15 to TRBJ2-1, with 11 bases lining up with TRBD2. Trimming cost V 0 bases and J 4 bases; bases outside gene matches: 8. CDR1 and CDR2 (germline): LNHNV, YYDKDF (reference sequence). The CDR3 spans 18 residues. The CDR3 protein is CATSRDGGLAGGYNEQFF. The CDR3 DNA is TGTGCCACCAGCAGAGATGGGGGTCTAGCGGGGGGATACAATGAGCAGTTCTTC.

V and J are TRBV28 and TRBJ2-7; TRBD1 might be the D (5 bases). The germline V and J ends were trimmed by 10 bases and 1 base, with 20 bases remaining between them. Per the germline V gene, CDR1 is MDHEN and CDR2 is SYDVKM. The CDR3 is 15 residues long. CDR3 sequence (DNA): TGTGCCACCCTCGTCGGGCAGGGAACTTCCTACGAGCAGTACTTC. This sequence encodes CATLVGQGTSYEQYF.

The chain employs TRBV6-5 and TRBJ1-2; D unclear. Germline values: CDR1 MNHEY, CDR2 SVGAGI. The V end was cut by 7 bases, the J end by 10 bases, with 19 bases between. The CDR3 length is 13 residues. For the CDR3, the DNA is TGTGCCAGCACCCAGGAGCCGGCCGCGTCCTACACCTTC. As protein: CASTQEPAASYTF.

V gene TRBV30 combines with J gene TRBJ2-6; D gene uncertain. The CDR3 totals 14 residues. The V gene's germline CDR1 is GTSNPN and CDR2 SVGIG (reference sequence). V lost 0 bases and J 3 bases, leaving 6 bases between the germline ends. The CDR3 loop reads CAWSVLGGANVLTF. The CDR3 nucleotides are TGTGCCTGGAGTGTCTTAGGTGGGGCCAACGTCCTGACTTTC.

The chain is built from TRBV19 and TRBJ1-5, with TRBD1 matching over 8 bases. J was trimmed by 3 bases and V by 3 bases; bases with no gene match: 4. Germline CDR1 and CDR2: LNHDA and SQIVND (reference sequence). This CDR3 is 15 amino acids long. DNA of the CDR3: TGTGCCAGTAGTATTATACAGGGGGACAATCAGCCCCAGCATTTT. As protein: CASSIIQGDNQPQHF.

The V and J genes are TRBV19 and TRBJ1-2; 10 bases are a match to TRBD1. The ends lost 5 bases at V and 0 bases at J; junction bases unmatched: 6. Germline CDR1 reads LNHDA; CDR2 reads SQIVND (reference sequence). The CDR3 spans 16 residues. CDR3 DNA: TGTGCCAGTAGTTTGGACAGGGGGACCTCTAACTATGGCTACACCTTC. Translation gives CASSLDRGTSNYGYTF.

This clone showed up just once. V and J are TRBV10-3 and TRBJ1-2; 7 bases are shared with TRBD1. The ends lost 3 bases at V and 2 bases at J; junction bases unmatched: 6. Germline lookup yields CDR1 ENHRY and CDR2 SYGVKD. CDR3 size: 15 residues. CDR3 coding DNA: TGTGCCATCAGTGAAGTAAGGGGGCAGAACTATGGCTACACCTTC. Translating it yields CAISEVRGQNYGYTF.

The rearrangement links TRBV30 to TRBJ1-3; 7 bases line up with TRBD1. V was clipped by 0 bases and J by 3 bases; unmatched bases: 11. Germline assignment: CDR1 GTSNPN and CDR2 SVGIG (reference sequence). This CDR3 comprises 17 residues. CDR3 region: CAWSVAYRGRGGNTIYF. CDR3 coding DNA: TGTGCCTGGAGTGTCGCGTACAGGGGAAGAGGTGGAAACACCATATATTTT.